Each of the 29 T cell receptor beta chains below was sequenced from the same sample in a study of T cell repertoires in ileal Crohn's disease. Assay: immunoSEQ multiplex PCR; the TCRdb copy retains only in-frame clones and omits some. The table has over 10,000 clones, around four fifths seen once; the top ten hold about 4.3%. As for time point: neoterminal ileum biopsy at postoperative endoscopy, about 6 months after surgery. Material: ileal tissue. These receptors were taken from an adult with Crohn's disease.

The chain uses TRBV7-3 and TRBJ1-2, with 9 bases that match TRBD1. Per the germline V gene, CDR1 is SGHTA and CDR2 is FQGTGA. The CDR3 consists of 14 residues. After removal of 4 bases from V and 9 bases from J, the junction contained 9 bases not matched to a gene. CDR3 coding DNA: TGTGCCAGCAGCTCCGGGGACAGGGATGGGAGCTACACCTTC. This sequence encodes CASSSGDRDGSYTF.

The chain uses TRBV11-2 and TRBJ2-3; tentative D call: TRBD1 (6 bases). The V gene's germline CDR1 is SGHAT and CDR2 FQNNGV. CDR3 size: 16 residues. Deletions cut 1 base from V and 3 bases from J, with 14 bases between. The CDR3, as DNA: TGTGCCAGCAGCTTAGCCCCCAGGGGTAAGACAGATACGCAGTATTTT. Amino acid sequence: CASSLAPRGKTDTQYF.

Here the CDR3 DNA reads TGTGCCAGCAGCATTCAGGGGGCCGGAGGCTACACCTTC. As protein: CASSIQGAGGYTF. This chain links TRBV11-1 with TRBJ1-2, with 8 bases identical to TRBD1. CDR3 length: 13 residues. V was clipped by 5 bases and J by 8 bases; unmatched bases: 7. Germline values: CDR1 SGHAT, CDR2 FQDESV (reference sequence).

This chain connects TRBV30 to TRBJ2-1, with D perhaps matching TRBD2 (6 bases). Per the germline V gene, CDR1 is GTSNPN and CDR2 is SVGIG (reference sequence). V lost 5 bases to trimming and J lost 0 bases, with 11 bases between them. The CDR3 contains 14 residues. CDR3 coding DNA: TGTGCCTGGTACTCCGGGAGCTCCTACAATGAGCAGTTCTTC. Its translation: CAWYSGSSYNEQFF.

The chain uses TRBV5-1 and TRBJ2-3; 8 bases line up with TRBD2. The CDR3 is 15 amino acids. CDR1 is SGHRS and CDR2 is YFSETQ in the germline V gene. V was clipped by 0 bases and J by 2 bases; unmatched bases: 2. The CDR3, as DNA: TGCGCCAGCAGCTTGGCGGGGGGGTACACAGATACGCAGTATTTT. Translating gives CASSLAGGYTDTQYF.

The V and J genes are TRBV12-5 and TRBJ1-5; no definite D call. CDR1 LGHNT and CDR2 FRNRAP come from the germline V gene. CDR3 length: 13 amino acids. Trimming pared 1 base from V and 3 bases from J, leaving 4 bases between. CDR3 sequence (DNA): TGTGCTAGTGGTTTGGCATTCAATCAGCCCCAGCATTTT. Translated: CASGLAFNQPQHF.

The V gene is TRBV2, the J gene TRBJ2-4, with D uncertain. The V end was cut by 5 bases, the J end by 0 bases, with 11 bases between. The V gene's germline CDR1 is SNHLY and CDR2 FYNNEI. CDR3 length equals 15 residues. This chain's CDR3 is CASSQTYIAKNIQYF. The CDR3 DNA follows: TGTGCCAGCAGTCAAACATATATAGCCAAAAACATTCAGTACTTC.

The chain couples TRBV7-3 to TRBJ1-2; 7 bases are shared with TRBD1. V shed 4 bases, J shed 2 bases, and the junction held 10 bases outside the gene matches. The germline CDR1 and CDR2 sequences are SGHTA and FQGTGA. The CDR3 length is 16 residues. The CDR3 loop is CASSSKDRVKNYGYTF. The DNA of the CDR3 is TGTGCCAGCAGCTCAAAAGACAGGGTGAAGAACTATGGCTACACCTTC.

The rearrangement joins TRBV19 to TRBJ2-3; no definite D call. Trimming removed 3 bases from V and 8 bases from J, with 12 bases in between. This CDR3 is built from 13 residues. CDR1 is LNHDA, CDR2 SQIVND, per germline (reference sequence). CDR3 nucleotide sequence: TGTGCCAGTAGTATCGCAGGCAAACCTACGCAGTATTTT. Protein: CASSIAGKPTQYF.

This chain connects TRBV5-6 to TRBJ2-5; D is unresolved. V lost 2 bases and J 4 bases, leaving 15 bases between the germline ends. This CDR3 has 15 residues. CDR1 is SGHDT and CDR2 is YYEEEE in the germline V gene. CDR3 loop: CASSFPGSYGETQYF. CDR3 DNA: TGTGCCAGCAGCTTTCCAGGTTCCTATGGAGAGACCCAGTACTTC.

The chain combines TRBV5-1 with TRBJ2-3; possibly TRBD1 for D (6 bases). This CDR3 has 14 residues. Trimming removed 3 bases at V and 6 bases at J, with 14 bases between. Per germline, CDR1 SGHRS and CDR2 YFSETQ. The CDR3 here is CASSWTVTGDTQYF. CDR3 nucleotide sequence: TGCGCCAGCAGCTGGACGGTGACAGGTGATACGCAGTATTTT.

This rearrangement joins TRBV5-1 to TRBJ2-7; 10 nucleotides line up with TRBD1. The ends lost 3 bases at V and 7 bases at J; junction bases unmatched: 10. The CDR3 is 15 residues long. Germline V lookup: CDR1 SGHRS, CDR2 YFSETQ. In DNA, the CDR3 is TGCGCCAGCAGCTGGACAGGGGGGCAGGGAGGTGAGCAGTACTTC. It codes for CASSWTGGQGGEQYF.

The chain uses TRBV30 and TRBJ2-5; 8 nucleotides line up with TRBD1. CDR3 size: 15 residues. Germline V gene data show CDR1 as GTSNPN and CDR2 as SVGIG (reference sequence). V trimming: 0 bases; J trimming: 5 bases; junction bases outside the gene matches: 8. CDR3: CAWSVTDRGEETQYF. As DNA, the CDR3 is TGTGCCTGGAGTGTGACCGACAGGGGAGAGGAGACCCAGTACTTC.

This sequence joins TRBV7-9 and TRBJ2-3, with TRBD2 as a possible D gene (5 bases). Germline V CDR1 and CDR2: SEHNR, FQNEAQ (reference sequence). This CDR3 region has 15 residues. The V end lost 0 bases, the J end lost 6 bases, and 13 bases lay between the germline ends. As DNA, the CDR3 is TGTGCCAGCAGCTTAGCAGACACTAGTCGGGATACGCAGTATTTT. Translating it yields CASSLADTSRDTQYF.

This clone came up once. This CDR3 reads CASSRPGLAGGIAQFF. DNA for the CDR3: TGTGCCAGCAGTCGCCCGGGACTAGCGGGAGGAATCGCGCAGTTCTTC. The chain uses TRBV27 and TRBJ2-1, with 15 nucleotides matching TRBD2. The CDR3 extends over 16 amino acids. Germline V gene sequence: CDR1 MNHEY, CDR2 SMNVEV (reference sequence). V lost 5 bases and J lost 12; bases outside the gene matches: 11.

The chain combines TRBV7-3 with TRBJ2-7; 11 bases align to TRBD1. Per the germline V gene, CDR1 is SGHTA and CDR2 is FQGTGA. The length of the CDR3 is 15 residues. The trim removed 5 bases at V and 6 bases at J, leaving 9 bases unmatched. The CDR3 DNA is TGTGCCAGCAGCCCTGCAGGGGGGACAGGGGGCGAGCAGTACTTC. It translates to CASSPAGGTGGEQYF.

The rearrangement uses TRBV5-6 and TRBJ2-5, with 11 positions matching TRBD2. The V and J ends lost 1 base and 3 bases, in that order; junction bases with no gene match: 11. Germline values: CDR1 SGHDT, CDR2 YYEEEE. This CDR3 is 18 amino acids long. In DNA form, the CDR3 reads TGTGCCAGCAGCTTGACGTTAGGGACTAGCGGAGAGAAAGAGACCCAGTACTTC. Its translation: CASSLTLGTSGEKETQYF. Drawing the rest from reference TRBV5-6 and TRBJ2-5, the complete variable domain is DAGVTQSPTHLIKTRGQQVTLRCSPKSGHDTVSWYQQALGQGPQFIFQYYEEEERQRGNFPDRFSGHQFPNYSSELNVNALLLGDSALYLCASSLTLGTSGEKETQYFGPGTRLLVL.

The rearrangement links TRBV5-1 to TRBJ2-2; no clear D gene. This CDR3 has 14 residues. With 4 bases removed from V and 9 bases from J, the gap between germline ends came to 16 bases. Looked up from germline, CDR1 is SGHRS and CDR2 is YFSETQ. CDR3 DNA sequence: TGCGCCAGCAGCCCGCGATCGCTGGGCAGGGAGCTGTTTTTT. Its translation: CASSPRSLGRELFF.

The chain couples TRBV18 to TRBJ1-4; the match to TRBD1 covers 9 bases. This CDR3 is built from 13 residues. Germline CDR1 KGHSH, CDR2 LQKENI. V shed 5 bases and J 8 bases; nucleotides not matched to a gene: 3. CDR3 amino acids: CASSGTGSEKLFF. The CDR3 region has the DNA TGTGCCAGCTCAGGGACAGGGAGCGAAAAACTGTTTTTT. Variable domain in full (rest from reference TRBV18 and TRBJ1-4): NAGVMQNPRHLVRRRGQEARLRCSPMKGHSHVYWYRQLPEEGLKFMVYLQKENIIDESGMPKERFSAEFPKEGPSILRIQQVVRGDSAAYFCASSGTGSEKLFFGSGTQLSVL.

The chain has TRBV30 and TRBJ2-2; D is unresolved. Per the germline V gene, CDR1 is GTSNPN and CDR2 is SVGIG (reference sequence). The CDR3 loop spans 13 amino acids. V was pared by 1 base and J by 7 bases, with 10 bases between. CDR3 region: CAWSEVTGGELFF. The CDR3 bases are TGTGCCTGGAGTGAGGTTACGGGCGGGGAGCTGTTTTTT.

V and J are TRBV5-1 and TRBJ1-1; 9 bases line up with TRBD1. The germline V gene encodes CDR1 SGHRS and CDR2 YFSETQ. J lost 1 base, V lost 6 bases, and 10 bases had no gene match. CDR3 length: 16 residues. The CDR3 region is CASTLLGQGPNTEAFF. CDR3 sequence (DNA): TGCGCCAGCACCCTCTTGGGACAGGGACCGAACACTGAAGCTTTCTTT. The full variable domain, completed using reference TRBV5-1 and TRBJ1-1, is KAGVTQTPRYLIKTRGQQVTLSCSPISGHRSVSWYQQTPGQGLQFLFEYFSETQRNKGNFPGRFSGRQFSNSRSEMNVSTLELGDSALYLCASTLLGQGPNTEAFFGQGTRLTVV.

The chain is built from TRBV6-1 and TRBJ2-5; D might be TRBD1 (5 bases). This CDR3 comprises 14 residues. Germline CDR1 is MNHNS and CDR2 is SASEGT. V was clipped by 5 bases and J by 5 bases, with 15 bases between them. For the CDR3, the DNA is TGTGCCAGCAGTCCCGGACACCCCCGTGAGACCCAGTACTTC. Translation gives CASSPGHPRETQYF.

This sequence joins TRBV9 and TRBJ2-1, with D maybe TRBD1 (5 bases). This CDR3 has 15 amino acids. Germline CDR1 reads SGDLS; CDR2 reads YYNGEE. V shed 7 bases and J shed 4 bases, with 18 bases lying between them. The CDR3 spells CASSLSKGPYNEQFF. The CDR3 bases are TGTGCCAGCTCCCTGTCGAAGGGGCCGTACAATGAGCAGTTCTTC.

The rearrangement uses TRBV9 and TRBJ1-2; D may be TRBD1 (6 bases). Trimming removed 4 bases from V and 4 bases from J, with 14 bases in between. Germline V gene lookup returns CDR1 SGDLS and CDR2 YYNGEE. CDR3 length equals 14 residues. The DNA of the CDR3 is TGTGCCAGCAGCCAAGCGGGGGGGCCCTATGGCTACACCTTC. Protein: CASSQAGGPYGYTF.

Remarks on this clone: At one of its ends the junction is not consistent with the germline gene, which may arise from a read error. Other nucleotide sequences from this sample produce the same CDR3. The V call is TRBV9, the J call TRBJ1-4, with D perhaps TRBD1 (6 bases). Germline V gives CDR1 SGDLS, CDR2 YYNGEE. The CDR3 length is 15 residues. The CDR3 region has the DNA TGTGCCAGCAGCCCAGAAGGCAGGGGTCATGAAAAACTATTTTTT. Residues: CASSPEGRGHEKLFF.

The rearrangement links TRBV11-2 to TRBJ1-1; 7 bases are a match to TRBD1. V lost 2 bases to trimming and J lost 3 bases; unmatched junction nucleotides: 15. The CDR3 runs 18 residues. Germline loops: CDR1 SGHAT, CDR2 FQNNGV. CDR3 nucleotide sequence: TGTGCCAGCAGCTTAATAGTACAGGGGTGGGGAGTGGACACTGAAGCTTTCTTT. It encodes CASSLIVQGWGVDTEAFF.

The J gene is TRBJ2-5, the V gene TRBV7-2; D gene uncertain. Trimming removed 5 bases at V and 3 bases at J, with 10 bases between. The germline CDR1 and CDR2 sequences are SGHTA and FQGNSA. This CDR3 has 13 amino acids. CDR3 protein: CASSLGHKETQYF. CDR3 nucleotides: TGTGCCAGCAGCCTAGGGCATAAAGAGACCCAGTACTTC.

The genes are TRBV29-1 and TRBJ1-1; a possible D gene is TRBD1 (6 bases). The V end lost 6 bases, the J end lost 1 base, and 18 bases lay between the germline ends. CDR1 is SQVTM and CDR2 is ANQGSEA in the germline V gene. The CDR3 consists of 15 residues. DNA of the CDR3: TGCAGCGTCCTCCCAATGGGGGGGGCGAACACTGAAGCTTTCTTT. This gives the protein CSVLPMGGANTEAFF. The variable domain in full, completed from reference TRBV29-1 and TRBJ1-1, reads SAVISQKPSRDICQRGTSLTIQCQVDSQVTMMFWYRQQPGQSLTLIATANQGSEATYESGFVIDKFPISRPNLTFSTLTVSNMSPEDSSIYLCSVLPMGGANTEAFFGQGTRLTVV.

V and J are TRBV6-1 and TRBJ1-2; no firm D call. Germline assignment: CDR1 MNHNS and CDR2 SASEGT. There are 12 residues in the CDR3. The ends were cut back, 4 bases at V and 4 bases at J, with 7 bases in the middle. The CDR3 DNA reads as TGTGCCAGCAGTGTAGGGAGCTATGGCTACACCTTC. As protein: CASSVGSYGYTF.